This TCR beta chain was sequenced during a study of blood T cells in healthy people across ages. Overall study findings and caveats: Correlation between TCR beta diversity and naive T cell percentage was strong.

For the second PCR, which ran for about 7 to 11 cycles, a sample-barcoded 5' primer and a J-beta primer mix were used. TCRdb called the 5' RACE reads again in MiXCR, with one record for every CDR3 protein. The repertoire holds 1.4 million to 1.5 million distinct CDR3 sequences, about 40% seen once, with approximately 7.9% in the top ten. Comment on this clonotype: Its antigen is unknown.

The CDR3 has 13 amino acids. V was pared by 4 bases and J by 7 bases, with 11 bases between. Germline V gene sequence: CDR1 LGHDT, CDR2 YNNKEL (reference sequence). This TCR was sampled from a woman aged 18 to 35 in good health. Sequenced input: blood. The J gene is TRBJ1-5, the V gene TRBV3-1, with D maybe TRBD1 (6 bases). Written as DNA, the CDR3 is TGTGCCAGCAGCCTGGGGGCGGAGCAGCCCCAGCATTTT. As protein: CASSLGAEQPQHF.